Below are 21 T cell receptor beta chains sequenced from a single sample in a study of CD8+ T cells in alopecia areata. Stated treatment: oral pan-JAK inhibitor, 5-10 mg twice daily. cDNA prepared by RNA extraction and subsequent reverse transcription served as the template for sequencing. Data came from immunoSEQ multiplex PCR; TCRdb stores just in-frame clones and leaves some out. The sample carries 60,000 to 90,000 clones, approximately 70% recorded once. The sequencing here drew on CD8+ T cells sorted from blood, taken at week 24, from a patient treated with tofacitinib. These receptors came from a human donor with alopecia areata.

This clone has a single count. The rearrangement joins TRBV28 to TRBJ2-2, with D hard to call. Per the germline V gene, CDR1 is MDHEN and CDR2 is SYDVKM. Between the trimmed V and J ends, which lost 3 bases and 0 bases, there was a span of 5 bases. The CDR3 covers 14 residues. The CDR3 DNA reads as TGTGCCAGCAGTTTGCCCGCGAACACCGGGGAGCTGTTTTTT. This translates into CASSLPANTGELFF. The full variable domain, completed using reference TRBV28 and TRBJ2-2, is DVKVTQSSRYLVKRTGEKVFLECVQDMDHENMFWYRQDPGLGLRLIYFSYDVKMKEKGDIPEGYSVSREKKERFSLILESASTNQTSMYLCASSLPANTGELFFGEGSRLTVL.

This clone was found once. The V gene is TRBV7-8, the J gene TRBJ1-1, with D possibly TRBD1 on 5 matching bases. V was shortened by 3 bases and J by 1 base, with 9 bases between the two germline ends. The CDR3 runs 14 residues. CDR1 is SGHVS and CDR2 is FQNEAQ in the germline V gene. The CDR3 sequence is CASSFRQQNTEAFF. The CDR3 DNA is TGTGCCAGCAGCTTCAGACAGCAGAACACTGAAGCTTTCTTT.

The chain carries TRBV5-1 and TRBJ2-5, with D unresolved. V dropped 0 bases and J dropped 8 bases, with 8 bases sitting between them. Germline lookup yields CDR1 SGHRS and CDR2 YFSETQ. The CDR3 covers 12 residues. In nucleotides, the CDR3 is TGCGCCAGCAGCTTGGCCTACGAAACCCAGTACTTC. It translates to CASSLAYETQYF.

The rearrangement links TRBV27 to TRBJ2-1, with 9 nucleotides matching TRBD1. The ends lost 5 bases at V and 1 base at J; junction bases unmatched: 3. Germline lookup yields CDR1 MNHEY and CDR2 SMNVEV (reference sequence). The CDR3 is made up of 15 amino acids. CDR3 in DNA: TGTGCCAGCAGTCCCGGGACAGGGTCCTACAATGAGCAGTTCTTC. Translation: CASSPGTGSYNEQFF.

The chain links TRBV27 to TRBJ2-7; D may match TRBD1 or TRBD2 (5 bases each). The length of the CDR3 is 14 residues. Germline lookup yields CDR1 MNHEY and CDR2 SMNVEV (reference sequence). V was clipped by 2 bases and J by 8 bases, with 16 bases between them. CDR3 sequence: CASSLKGTRRQQYF. The CDR3 DNA is TGTGCCAGCAGTTTAAAAGGGACCCGGAGACAGCAGTACTTC.

The chain uses TRBV14 and TRBJ2-7; 12 bases match TRBD1. V was clipped by 5 bases and J by 4 bases; unmatched bases: 6. CDR1 is SGHDN, CDR2 FVKESK, per germline. The CDR3 contains 15 residues. The CDR3 DNA reads as TGTGCCAGCAGCGAGGGACAGGGGGCAGGATACGAGCAGTACTTC. Translated, it gives CASSEGQGAGYEQYF.

The chain uses TRBV4-3 and TRBJ2-7, with TRBD1 identical over 9 bases. Germline assignment: CDR1 LGHNA and CDR2 YSLEER. With V trimmed by 0 bases and J by 1 base, 4 bases remained unmatched. This CDR3 has 16 residues. The DNA for the CDR3 is TGCGCCAGCAGCCAAGATGTCGGGACAGGGTCCTACGAGCAGTACTTC. Translating it yields CASSQDVGTGSYEQYF.

This rearrangement joins TRBV4-1 to TRBJ2-3; TRBD2 agrees at 9 bases. The trim removed 0 bases at V and 2 bases at J, leaving 6 bases unmatched. The germline CDR1 and CDR2 sequences are MGHRA and YSYEKL. This CDR3 region has 17 residues. In nucleotides, the CDR3 is TGCGCCAGCAGCCAAGAGCCCCTAGCGGGGACCACAGATACGCAGTATTTT. This sequence encodes CASSQEPLAGTTDTQYF.

The chain carries TRBV2 and TRBJ2-5, with D maybe TRBD2 (6 bases). The germline gives CDR1 SNHLY, CDR2 FYNNEI. The V end was cut by 6 bases, the J end by 5 bases, with 16 bases between. The CDR3 covers 14 residues. The CDR3 is CASSGRDGGETQYF. DNA of the CDR3: TGTGCCAGCAGCGGGCGGGATGGTGGCGAGACCCAGTACTTC. The full variable domain, its missing parts supplied by reference TRBV2 and TRBJ2-5, is EPEVTQTPSHQVTQMGQEVILRCVPISNHLYFYWYRQILGQKVEFLVSFYNNEISEKSEIFDDQFSVERPDGSNFTLKIRSTKLEDSAMYFCASSGRDGGETQYFGPGTRLLVL.

The V gene is TRBV4-3, the J gene TRBJ2-7; TRBD2 agrees at 7 bases. Germline loops: CDR1 LGHNA, CDR2 YSLEER. The CDR3 is made up of 16 amino acids. Unmatched junction bases numbered 6, after V lost 0 bases and J lost 1 base. The CDR3 reads CASSQERAGESYEQYF. In DNA, the CDR3 is TGCGCCAGCAGCCAAGAAAGGGCGGGAGAATCCTACGAGCAGTACTTC.

This clone was detected only a few times. V is TRBV5-4 and J is TRBJ2-1; 12 bases line up with TRBD2. CDR1 is SGHNT, CDR2 YYREEE, per germline (reference sequence). V shed 3 bases and J 7 bases; nucleotides not matched to a gene: 5. This CDR3 is built from 15 residues. As DNA, the CDR3 is TGTGCCAGCAGCTATCTAGCGGGGGGGCCTAATGAGCAGTTCTTC. As protein: CASSYLAGGPNEQFF. The whole variable domain, filled in from reference TRBV5-4 and TRBJ2-1, reads ETGVTQSPTHLIKTRGQQVTLRCSSQSGHNTVSWYQQALGQGPQFIFQYYREEENGRGNFPPRFSGLQFPNYSSELNVNALELDDSALYLCASSYLAGGPNEQFFGPGTRLTVL.

The chain combines TRBV27 with TRBJ2-2; D is unresolved. Trimming took off 5 bases at V and 2 bases at J, with 15 bases between the two ends. In germline, CDR1 is MNHEY, CDR2 SMNVEV (reference sequence). CDR3 length equals 16 residues. The CDR3 nucleotides read TGTGCCAGCAGTCCACTACCGACTCTCAACACCGGGGAGCTGTTTTTT. Protein: CASSPLPTLNTGELFF.

The gene calls are TRBV4-1 and TRBJ2-1; D remains unclear. The germline CDR1 and CDR2 sequences are MGHRA and YSYEKL. The V end lost 3 bases, the J end lost 4 bases, and 13 bases lay between the germline ends. This CDR3 has 15 residues. CDR3 sequence (DNA): TGCGCCAGCAGCCATACGCACGGGTCTTACAATGAGCAGTTCTTC. Translation: CASSHTHGSYNEQFF.

The CDR3 loop is CASRLAGDNEQFF. DNA for the CDR3: TGTGCCAGCCGACTAGCGGGAGACAATGAGCAGTTCTTC. The gene calls are TRBV5-4 and TRBJ2-1, with 12 bases identical to TRBD2. Germline-derived CDR1 and CDR2 are SGHNT and YYREEE (reference sequence). This CDR3 comprises 13 residues. Germline trimming cut 7 bases from V and 5 bases from J; bases unmatched to any gene: 1.

This clone came up a few times. The V call is TRBV28, the J call TRBJ2-7; the D gene could be TRBD1 or TRBD2 (6 bases each). Germline V CDR1 and CDR2: MDHEN, SYDVKM. CDR3 size: 12 residues. The V and J ends lost 6 bases and 6 bases respectively, with 12 bases between them. CDR3 in amino acids: CASRPPGAEQYF. The CDR3 nucleotides read TGTGCCAGCAGGCCCCCGGGGGCCGAGCAGTACTTC.

V is TRBV4-1 and J is TRBJ2-1; no reliable D call. V was pared by 0 bases and J by 0 bases, with 6 bases between. The CDR3 contains 15 residues. The V gene's germline CDR1 is MGHRA and CDR2 YSYEKL. CDR3 bases: TGCGCCAGCAGCCAAGATAAGAGCTCCTACAATGAGCAGTTCTTC. This sequence encodes CASSQDKSSYNEQFF.

This sequence joins TRBV4-3 and TRBJ1-6; D call uncertain. The CDR3 has 16 amino acids. Trimming shortened V by 4 bases and J by 5 bases, and 15 bases separated the two germline ends. Germline loops: CDR1 LGHNA, CDR2 YSLEER. DNA for the CDR3: TGCGCCAGCAGCCGAGTTGGACGGATCAATAATTCACCCCTCCACTTT. The encoded protein is CASSRVGRINNSPLHF.

J is TRBJ2-5 and V is TRBV7-9, with a possible D match to TRBD2 (5 bases). With 4 bases removed from V and 0 bases from J, the gap between germline ends came to 15 bases. From germline, CDR1 is SEHNR and CDR2 FQNEAQ (reference sequence). This CDR3 contains 16 residues. The CDR3, as DNA: TGTGCCAGCAGCTGGGCTACTACGGGGTACCAAGAGACCCAGTACTTC. Protein product: CASSWATTGYQETQYF.

Points on this clone: This specimen includes other DNA sequences encoding the same CDR3. This rearrangement joins TRBV27 to TRBJ2-7; 10 nucleotides agree with TRBD1. J was trimmed by 1 base and V by 0 bases; bases with no gene match: 3. The length of the CDR3 is 16 residues. CDR1 is MNHEY, CDR2 SMNVEV, per germline (reference sequence). CDR3: CASSLSGTGVSYEQYF. CDR3 coding DNA: TGTGCCAGCAGTTTATCCGGGACAGGGGTTTCCTACGAGCAGTACTTC.

The rearrangement links TRBV7-9 to TRBJ2-7, with D unclear. From germline, CDR1 is SEHNR and CDR2 FQNEAQ (reference sequence). The V gene lost 8 bases and the J gene lost 3 bases, with 8 bases spanning the gap. The CDR3 is 11 residues long. The CDR3 sequence is CASVGSYEQYF. For the CDR3, the DNA is TGTGCCAGCGTGGGTAGCTACGAGCAGTACTTC.

This clone occurred a few times. Here the CDR3 reads CASSVDASGSPETQYF. The DNA for the CDR3 is TGTGCCAGCAGCGTAGACGCTAGCGGGTCCCCAGAGACCCAGTACTTC. V is TRBV9 and J is TRBJ2-5; 8 nucleotides align to TRBD2. Germline CDR1 SGDLS, CDR2 YYNGEE. With 0 bases clipped from V and 4 bases from J, the junction kept 8 bases outside the gene matches. The CDR3 loop spans 16 amino acids.